The 30 T cell receptor beta chains reported below all come from one sample, sequenced in a study of regulatory T cells in long-lasting Graves disease. Through Arm-PCR of CDR3 regions and iRepertoire HTBI primers, TCR beta libraries were built. TCRdb re-called the multiplex PCR reads through MiXCR, storing one row per CDR3 protein. The data hold 400,000 to 500,000 distinct CDR3 sequences, with about a sixth observed a single time. Stated time point: newly diagnosed GD, antithyroid drugs for less than 3 months. RNA extracted from PBMCs served as the sequencing template. These same records also appear under a second study, on T cells in Graves' hyperthyroidism and ophthalmopathy.

The sample was peripheral blood mononuclear cells (PBMCs), taken at new diagnosis, from a patient treated with antithyroid drugs. The receptors were gathered from a woman between 18 and 29 years old with Graves disease.

This clonotype was observed at least ten times. CDR3: CASSWRGANTEAFF. The CDR3 nucleotides are TGTGCCAGCAGTTGGCGGGGGGCAAACACTGAAGCTTTCTTT. The chain recombines TRBV27 with TRBJ1-1; maybe TRBD1 (6 bases). This CDR3 is built from 14 residues. V dropped 4 bases and J dropped 2 bases, with 11 bases sitting between them. Germline V gene sequence: CDR1 MNHEY, CDR2 SMNVEV (reference sequence).

This clonotype was recorded at least ten times. The V call is TRBV7-2, the J call TRBJ2-2; no definite D call. The germline V and J ends were trimmed by 1 base and 0 bases, with 9 bases remaining between them. This CDR3 contains 16 residues. Germline V gene data show CDR1 as SGHTA and CDR2 as FQGNSA. In nucleotides, the CDR3 is TGTGCCAGCAGCTTAGAGGGCTATCCGAACACCGGGGAGCTGTTTTTT. Protein product: CASSLEGYPNTGELFF. The variable domain in full, with the rest retrieved from reference TRBV7-2 and TRBJ2-2, is GAGVSQSPSNKVTEKGKDVELRCDPISGHTALYWYRQSLGQGLEFLIYFQGNSAPDKSGLPSDRFSAERTGGSVSTLTIQRTQQEDSAVYLCASSLEGYPNTGELFFGEGSRLTVL.

This clonotype was counted many times. This chain uses TRBV11-2 with TRBJ2-3; 7 bases fit TRBD2. The CDR3 loop spans 15 amino acids. Losses at the gene ends were 5 bases for V and 0 bases for J; bases not matched to a gene: 5. Looked up from germline, CDR1 is SGHAT and CDR2 is FQNNGV. CDR3 in DNA: TGTGCCAGCAGCGCCGGACTAGGAAGCACAGATACGCAGTATTTT. It is translated as CASSAGLGSTDTQYF.

Concerning this clonotype: A read error may explain this, as a much larger clone is one base away. The rearrangement joins TRBV24-1 to TRBJ2-1; 9 positions agree with TRBD2. This CDR3 contains 17 residues. Germline CDR1 and CDR2: KGHDR and SFDVKD. Written as DNA, the CDR3 is TGTGCCGCCAGTGATGTACTTAGCGGGAGCTCCTACAATGAGCAGTTCTTC. This gives the protein CAASDVLSGSSYNEQFF.

This clonotype was seen ten or more times. The chain uses TRBV3-1 and TRBJ2-5; 8 positions match TRBD2. The V gene's germline CDR1 is LGHDT and CDR2 YNNKEL (reference sequence). This CDR3 comprises 13 residues. Trimming took 8 bases from V and 2 from J; bases not matched to a gene: 4. The CDR3 nucleotides read TGTGCCAGCGGGGGACTAGGTCAAGAGACCCAGTACTTC. This codes for CASGGLGQETQYF.

This clonotype was counted many times. This chain joins TRBV6-2 or TRBV6-3 and TRBJ2-1, with D hard to call. The V gene's germline CDR1 is MNHEY and CDR2 SVGEGT. The CDR3 sequence is 12 residues long. V lost 4 bases and J 12 bases, leaving 13 bases between the germline ends. CDR3 in DNA: TGTGCCAGCAGTTTTGGGCCACAAGGGCAGTTCTTC. Protein: CASSFGPQGQFF.

In its sample, this clonotype was seen many times. V gene TRBV9 combines with J gene TRBJ2-7; 7 positions agree with TRBD2. After removal of 3 bases from V and 3 bases from J, the junction contained 9 bases not matched to a gene. CDR1 SGDLS and CDR2 YYNGEE come from the germline V gene. This CDR3 region has 15 residues. The DNA for the CDR3 is TGTGCCAGCAGCGAGGCGGGAGTTCCTGTCTACGAGCAGTACTTC. Translation gives CASSEAGVPVYEQYF. Full variable domain (outside the CDR3, taken from reference TRBV9 and TRBJ2-7): DSGVTQTPKHLITATGQRVTLRCSPRSGDLSVYWYQQSLDQGLQFLIQYYNGEERAKGNILERFSAQQFPDLHSELNLSSLELGDSALYFCASSEAGVPVYEQYFGPGTRLTVT.

This clonotype was counted many times. The rearrangement uses TRBV4-2 and TRBJ1-1; maybe TRBD1 (6 bases). Germline values: CDR1 LGHNA, CDR2 YNFKEQ. V dropped 1 base and J dropped 2 bases, with 14 bases sitting between them. The CDR3 is 16 amino acids. CDR3 sequence (DNA): TGTGCCAGCAGCCAAGTTGGGTTACAGGGAAACACTGAAGCTTTCTTT. It specifies CASSQVGLQGNTEAFF.

In its sample, this clonotype was seen many times. J is TRBJ2-3 and V is TRBV29-1; 12 bases agree with TRBD2. V dropped 3 bases and J dropped 5; count of bases not matched to a gene: 0. From germline, CDR1 is SQVTM and CDR2 ANQGSEA. The CDR3 length is 13 residues. CDR3 DNA sequence: TGCAGCGTTGAGGGACTAGCGGGAGATACGCAGTATTTT. This translates into CSVEGLAGDTQYF.

At least ten counts were recorded for this clonotype. The chain carries TRBV3-1 and TRBJ2-1; 12 positions agree with TRBD2. The germline V gene has CDR1 LGHDT and CDR2 YNNKEL (reference sequence). The CDR3 extends over 14 amino acids. The junction had 2 bases not matched to a gene; V was cut back by 4 bases and J by 7 bases. The CDR3 sequence is CASSRTSGKNEQFF. CDR3 in DNA: TGTGCCAGCAGCCGGACTAGCGGGAAAAATGAGCAGTTCTTC.

This clonotype was found many times. The chain is built from TRBV7-9 and TRBJ2-1; 8 bases are shared with TRBD2. The CDR3 contains 15 residues. Per germline, CDR1 SEHNR and CDR2 FQNEAQ (reference sequence). The V gene end was trimmed by 5 bases and the J gene end by 4 bases; junction bases not matched to a gene: 7. The CDR3 protein is CASSRLAGQYNEQFF. The DNA for the CDR3 is TGTGCCAGCAGCCGGCTAGCGGGTCAGTACAATGAGCAGTTCTTC.

This clonotype was counted many times. The chain joins TRBV11-3 to TRBJ1-2, with D possibly being TRBD1 (6 bases). Germline loops: CDR1 SGHNT, CDR2 YENEEA. CDR3 length: 13 residues. Trimming removed 8 bases from V and 3 bases from J, with 13 bases in between. Here the CDR3 DNA reads TGTGCCAGCCGGAGGAGGGGGGACTATGGCTACACCTTC. It specifies CASRRRGDYGYTF.

A word on this clonotype: A much larger clone lies a single base off, so this may be a read error. This chain connects TRBV7-8 to TRBJ1-1, with D unclear. Germline V gene sequence: CDR1 SGHVS, CDR2 FQNEAQ. CDR3 length: 15 amino acids. The CDR3 loop is CASSPPKGPNTGAFF. The CDR3 nucleotides are TGTGCCAGCAGCCCCCCTAAAGGTCCTAACACTGGAGCTTTCTTT.

In this sample, this clonotype turned up a few times. This chain uses TRBV28 with TRBJ1-5, with D tentatively TRBD1 (6 bases). This CDR3 spans 13 amino acids. V lost 7 bases and J 5 bases, leaving 12 bases between the germline ends. Germline loops: CDR1 MDHEN, CDR2 SYDVKM. CDR3 loop: CASIPGVHQPQHF. CDR3 sequence (DNA): TGTGCCAGCATTCCAGGGGTCCATCAGCCCCAGCATTTT.

This CDR3 is CSVDLDTYNEQFF. As DNA, the CDR3 is TGCAGCGTTGATTTGGACACCTACAATGAGCAGTTCTTC. This chain joins TRBV29-1 and TRBJ2-1; D is possibly TRBD1 (5 bases). This CDR3 has 13 amino acids. From germline, CDR1 is SQVTM and CDR2 ANQGSEA. The V end lost 3 bases, the J end lost 2 bases, and 8 bases lay between the germline ends.

Ten or more counts support this clonotype. This sequence joins TRBV20-1 and TRBJ2-1, with D possibly matching TRBD1 (6 bases). Germline V gives CDR1 DFQATT, CDR2 SNEGSKA (reference sequence). The CDR3 is made up of 13 amino acids. The V and J ends lost 6 bases and 4 bases respectively, with 13 bases between them. The CDR3 protein is CSAKTGFYNEQFF. The CDR3 bases are TGCAGTGCCAAGACAGGTTTTTACAATGAGCAGTTCTTC.

This clonotype was found many times. V and J are TRBV12-5 and TRBJ1-1; 7 nucleotides match TRBD1. This CDR3 spans 15 amino acids. The junction had 7 bases not matched to a gene; V was cut back by 5 bases and J by 1 base. Germline V gene data show CDR1 as LGHNT and CDR2 as FRNRAP. CDR3: CASGLRTGENTEAFF. CDR3 DNA sequence: TGTGCTAGTGGTCTTCGGACAGGAGAGAACACTGAAGCTTTCTTT. The full variable domain, its missing parts supplied by reference TRBV12-5 and TRBJ1-1, is DARVTQTPRHKVTEMGQEVTMRCQPILGHNTVFWYRQTMMQGLELLAYFRNRAPLDDSGMPKDRFSAEMPDATLATLKIQPSEPRDSAVYFCASGLRTGENTEAFFGQGTRLTVV.

The rearrangement links TRBV29-1 to TRBJ2-3; 10 bases map to TRBD2. The end of the DNA fits TRBJ2-7 better, so the J call may be wrong. Germline V gene lookup returns CDR1 SQVTM and CDR2 ANQGSEA. CDR3 length: 16 amino acids. Here the CDR3 DNA reads TGCAGCGTTGAAGAGTTGGGAGCGGGAGGGCCCTACGAGCAGTACTTC. This codes for CSVEELGAGGPYEQYF.

Many counts were recorded for this clonotype. The chain combines TRBV7-9 with TRBJ2-7; D not resolved. V dropped 3 bases and J dropped 4 bases, with 7 bases sitting between them. Germline loops: CDR1 SEHNR, CDR2 FQNEAQ (reference sequence). The length of the CDR3 is 12 residues. The CDR3 here is CASSFLRYEQYF. Here the CDR3 DNA reads TGTGCCAGCAGCTTTCTAAGGTACGAGCAGTACTTC.

In this sample, this clonotype turned up a few times. V is TRBV9 and J is TRBJ2-1, with 7 bases that match TRBD1. V lost 2 bases, J lost 2 bases, and 13 bases stayed unmatched. Germline values: CDR1 SGDLS, CDR2 YYNGEE. The CDR3 runs 18 residues. The DNA for the CDR3 is TGTGCCAGCAGCGTGGGTTGGCCGGGGACAGCAACCTACAATGAGCAGTTCTTC. Translated: CASSVGWPGTATYNEQFF.

At least ten counts were recorded for this clonotype. The chain joins TRBV6-5 to TRBJ1-2; D is unresolved. The CDR3 has 13 residues. From germline, CDR1 is MNHEY and CDR2 SVGAGI. Trimming removed 0 bases from V and 7 bases from J, with 9 bases in between. In nucleotides, the CDR3 is TGTGCCAGCAGTTACTCGATGTTGGGTGGCTACACCTTC. Translation gives CASSYSMLGGYTF.

This clonotype was recorded many times. The chain employs TRBV27 and TRBJ1-5; 7 bases fit TRBD1. Germline assignment: CDR1 MNHEY and CDR2 SMNVEV (reference sequence). V shed 6 bases and J 0 bases; nucleotides not matched to a gene: 14. CDR3 length: 18 residues. This CDR3 reads CASSPTLVGQYSNQPQHF. The CDR3 DNA reads TGTGCCAGCAGCCCAACCCTAGTGGGACAGTATAGCAATCAGCCCCAGCATTTT.

This clonotype was seen many times. The gene calls are TRBV28 and TRBJ2-6, with D uncertain. The V gene's germline CDR1 is MDHEN and CDR2 SYDVKM. V lost 3 bases and J lost 4, with 4 bases in between. This CDR3 is 13 amino acids long. This CDR3 is CASSFAGANVLTF. CDR3 bases: TGTGCCAGCAGTTTTGCAGGGGCCAACGTCCTGACTTTC.

This clonotype was observed a handful of times. The CDR3, as DNA: TGTGCCAGCAGCTTAGTCGGGATGGGGGATGAGACCCAGTACTTC. Protein: CASSLVGMGDETQYF. V gene TRBV7-2 combines with J gene TRBJ2-5; possibly TRBD1 or TRBD2 for D (5 bases each). The germline CDR1 and CDR2 sequences are SGHTA and FQGNSA. CDR3 length: 15 residues. V lost 1 base and J lost 5, with 14 bases in between.

This clonotype was seen many times. This sequence joins TRBV24-1 and TRBJ2-5; 8 nucleotides agree with TRBD2. This CDR3 is built from 16 residues. From germline, CDR1 is KGHDR and CDR2 SFDVKD. The ends lost 3 bases at V and 2 bases at J; junction bases unmatched: 7. DNA for the CDR3: TGTGCCACCAGTGATGCTAGCGGGCAAGTACAAGAGACCCAGTACTTC. The encoded protein is CATSDASGQVQETQYF.

This clonotype was detected only a few times. The chain employs TRBV5-1 and TRBJ2-7; D not resolved. The CDR3 is 13 residues long. Germline lookup yields CDR1 SGHRS and CDR2 YFSETQ. Trimming left V 4 bases short and J 2 bases short, with 10 bases between. The CDR3 is CASSNPTTYEQYF. As DNA, the CDR3 is TGCGCCAGCAGCAACCCGACAACCTACGAGCAGTACTTC.

This clonotype was counted between two and nine times. The chain links TRBV18 to TRBJ2-2; possibly TRBD1 for D (6 bases). This CDR3 comprises 16 residues. Germline CDR1 reads KGHSH; CDR2 reads LQKENI. Trimming shortened V by 4 bases and J by 6 bases, and 18 bases separated the two germline ends. The CDR3, as DNA: TGTGCCAGCTCACACCGCGCAGGGGATAGGGCCGGGGAGCTGTTTTTT. Translating it yields CASSHRAGDRAGELFF.

This clonotype was recorded many times. The chain recombines TRBV4-1 with TRBJ2-7, with D hard to call. V was clipped by 1 base and J by 0 bases, with 13 bases between them. Germline V lookup: CDR1 MGHRA, CDR2 YSYEKL. The CDR3 has 16 residues. The CDR3 DNA is TGCGCCAGCAGCCAAGCCGACAACTTACGCTCCTACGAGCAGTACTTC. Its protein is CASSQADNLRSYEQYF.

The genes are TRBV6-1 and TRBJ2-1; D is tentatively TRBD1 or TRBD2 (5 bases each). The CDR3 covers 14 residues. The V end lost 8 bases, the J end lost 2 bases, and 13 bases lay between the germline ends. CDR1 is MNHNS and CDR2 is SASEGT in the germline V gene. The CDR3 region is CASRKGETYNEQFF. The CDR3 nucleotides read TGTGCCAGCCGTAAAGGGGAGACCTACAATGAGCAGTTCTTC.

The chain joins TRBV7-9 to TRBJ2-2; unclear D gene. Trimming stripped 1 base from V and 7 bases from J, with 10 bases between. The CDR3 runs to 14 residues. From germline, CDR1 is SEHNR and CDR2 FQNEAQ (reference sequence). This chain's CDR3 is CASSLVLRSGELFF. The CDR3 nucleotides are TGTGCCAGCAGCTTAGTATTAAGGAGCGGGGAGCTGTTTTTT.